This TCR beta chain emerged from a study of naive and memory T cell subsets. The table lists this clonotype with a few counts. Its antigen is not known. The CDR3 length is 15 residues. Trimming took 3 bases from V and 2 from J, leaving 13 bases between them. Germline lookup yields CDR1 MDHEN and CDR2 SYDVKM. Study-level points and caveats: Especially in CD8 cells, naive repertoires contained a few larger clonotypes, possibly CD45RA-re-expressing memory cells. From naive to CM, EM and EMRA, diversity decreased and Gini increased.

An equimolar mix of two oligonucleotides served as the beta constant-region primer for TRBC1 and TRBC2. Nested alpha and beta constant-region primers with the SP2 primer drove four PCR rounds on ligated cDNA. TCRdb passed the UMI-ligation and nested PCR reads through MiXCR, listing each CDR3 protein once. The sample yields over 110,000 distinct CDR3 sequences, approximately 18% seen once. V and J are TRBV28 and TRBJ1-1; a weak D match, TRBD1 (6 bases). This TCR came from a human donor in good health. Input material: naive CD8+ T cells from blood. DNA for the CDR3: TGTGCCAGCAGTTTCGGAGGGGGGCACAACACTGAAGCTTTCTTT. It encodes CASSFGGGHNTEAFF.